This T cell receptor (beta chain) was profiled in a study of cytomegalovirus exposure and HLA in healthy donors. Study conclusions and caveats: Under in vitro conditions, three CMV-associated chains were confirmed as specific for CMV antigens.

Healthy bone marrow donors supplied every sample. Germline V CDR1 and CDR2: GTSNPN, SVGIG (reference sequence). Trimming took off 0 bases at V and 5 bases at J, with 5 bases between the two ends. This CDR3 comprises 11 residues. With respect to this clone: Its target is unknown.

In the PCR, 60 Vbeta and 13 Jbeta primers were used. Generated by immunoSEQ multiplex PCR, the TCRdb table keeps only in-frame clones and is missing some. Recorded for this sample: around 140,000 clones. This rearrangement joins TRBV30 to TRBJ2-7; D not resolved. Sequencing used PBMCs. The sequence was obtained from a woman in her 40s in good health and CMV-seropositive. Written as DNA, the CDR3 is TGTGCCTGGAGTGTCCGGGACGAGCAGTACTTC. Amino acids: CAWSVRDEQYF.